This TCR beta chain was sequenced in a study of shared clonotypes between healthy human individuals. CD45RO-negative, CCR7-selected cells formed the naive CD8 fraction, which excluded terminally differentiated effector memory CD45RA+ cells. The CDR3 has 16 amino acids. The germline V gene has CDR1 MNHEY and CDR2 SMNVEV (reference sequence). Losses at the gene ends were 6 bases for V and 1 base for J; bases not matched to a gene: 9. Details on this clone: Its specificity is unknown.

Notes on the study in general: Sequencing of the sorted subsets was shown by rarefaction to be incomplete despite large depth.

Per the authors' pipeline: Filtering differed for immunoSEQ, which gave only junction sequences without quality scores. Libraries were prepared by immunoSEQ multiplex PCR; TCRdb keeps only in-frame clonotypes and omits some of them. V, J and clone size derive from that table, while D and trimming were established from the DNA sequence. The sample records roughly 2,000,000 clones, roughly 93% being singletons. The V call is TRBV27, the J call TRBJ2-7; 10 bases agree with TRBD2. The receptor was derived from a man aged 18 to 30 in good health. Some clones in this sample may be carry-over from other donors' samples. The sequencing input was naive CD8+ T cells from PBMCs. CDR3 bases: TGTGCCAGCAGCCGTGGAGCGGGAGGGCCGTCCTACGAGCAGTACTTC. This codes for CASSRGAGGPSYEQYF.